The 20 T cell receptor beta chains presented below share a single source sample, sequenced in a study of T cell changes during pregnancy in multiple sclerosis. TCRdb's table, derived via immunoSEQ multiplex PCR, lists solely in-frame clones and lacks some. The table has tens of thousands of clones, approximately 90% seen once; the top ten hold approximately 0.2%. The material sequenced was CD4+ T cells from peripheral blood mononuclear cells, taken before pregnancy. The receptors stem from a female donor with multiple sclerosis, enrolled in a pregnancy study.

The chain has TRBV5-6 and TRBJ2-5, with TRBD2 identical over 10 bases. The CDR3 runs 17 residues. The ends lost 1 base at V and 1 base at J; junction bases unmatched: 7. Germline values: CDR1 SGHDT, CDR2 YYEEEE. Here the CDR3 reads CASSLRSGLAFQETQYF. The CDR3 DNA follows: TGTGCCAGCAGCTTGAGGTCGGGACTAGCGTTCCAAGAGACCCAGTACTTC.

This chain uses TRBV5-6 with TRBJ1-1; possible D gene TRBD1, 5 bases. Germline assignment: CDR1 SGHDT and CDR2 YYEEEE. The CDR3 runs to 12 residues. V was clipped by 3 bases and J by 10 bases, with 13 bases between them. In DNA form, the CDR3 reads TGTGCCAGCAGCTCGGAGGGGAACCCAGCTTTCTTT. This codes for CASSSEGNPAFF.

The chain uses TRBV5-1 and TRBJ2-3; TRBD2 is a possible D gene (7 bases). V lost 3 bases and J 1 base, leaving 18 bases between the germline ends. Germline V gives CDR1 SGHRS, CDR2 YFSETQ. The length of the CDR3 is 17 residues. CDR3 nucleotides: TGCGCCAGCAGCTCGGTTGTGGCGGGGGCCCGCACAGATACGCAGTATTTT. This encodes CASSSVVAGARTDTQYF.

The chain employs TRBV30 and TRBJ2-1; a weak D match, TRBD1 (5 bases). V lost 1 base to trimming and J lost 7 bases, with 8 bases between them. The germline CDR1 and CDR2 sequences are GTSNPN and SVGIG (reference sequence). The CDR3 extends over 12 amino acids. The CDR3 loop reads CAWSARGNEQFF. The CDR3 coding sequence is TGTGCCTGGAGTGCAAGGGGAAATGAGCAGTTCTTC.

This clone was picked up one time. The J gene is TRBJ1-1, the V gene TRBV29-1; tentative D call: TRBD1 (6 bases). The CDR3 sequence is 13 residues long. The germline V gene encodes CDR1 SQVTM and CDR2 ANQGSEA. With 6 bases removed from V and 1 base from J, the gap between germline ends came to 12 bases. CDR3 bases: TGCAGCGTCGACTCGACAGGGAACACTGAAGCTTTCTTT. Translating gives CSVDSTGNTEAFF.

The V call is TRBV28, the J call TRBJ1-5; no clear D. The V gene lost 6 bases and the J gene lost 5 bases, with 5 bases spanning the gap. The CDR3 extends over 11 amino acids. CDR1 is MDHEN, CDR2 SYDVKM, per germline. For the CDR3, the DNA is TGTGCCAGCAGGGGAGATCAGCCCCAGCATTTT. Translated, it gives CASRGDQPQHF.

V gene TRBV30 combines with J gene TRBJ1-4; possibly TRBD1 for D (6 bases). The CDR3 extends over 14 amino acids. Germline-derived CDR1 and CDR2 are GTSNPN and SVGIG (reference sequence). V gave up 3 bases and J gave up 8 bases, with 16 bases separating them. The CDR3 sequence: CAWSVGGAREKLFF. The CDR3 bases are TGTGCCTGGAGCGTCGGGGGGGCGCGGGAAAAACTGTTTTTT.

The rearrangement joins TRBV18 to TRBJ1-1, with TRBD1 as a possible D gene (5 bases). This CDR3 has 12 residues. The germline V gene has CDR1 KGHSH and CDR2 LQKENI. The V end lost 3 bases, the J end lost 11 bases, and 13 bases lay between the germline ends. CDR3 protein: CASSPGGVSAFF. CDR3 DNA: TGTGCCAGCTCACCGGGGGGGGTTTCGGCTTTCTTT.

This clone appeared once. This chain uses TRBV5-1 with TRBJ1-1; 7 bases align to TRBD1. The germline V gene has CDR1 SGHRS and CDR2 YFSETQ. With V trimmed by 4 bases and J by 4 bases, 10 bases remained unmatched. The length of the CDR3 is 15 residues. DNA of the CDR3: TGCGCCAGCAGCCGCGGGGCAGGGGGTGGCACTGAAGCTTTCTTT. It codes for CASSRGAGGGTEAFF.

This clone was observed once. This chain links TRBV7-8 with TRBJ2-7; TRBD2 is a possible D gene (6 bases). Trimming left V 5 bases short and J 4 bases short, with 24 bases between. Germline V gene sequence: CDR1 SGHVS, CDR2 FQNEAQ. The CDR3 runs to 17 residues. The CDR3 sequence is CASSLPLTSGTFYEQYF. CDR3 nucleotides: TGTGCCAGCAGCCTCCCTTTAACATCCGGGACTTTTTACGAGCAGTACTTC.

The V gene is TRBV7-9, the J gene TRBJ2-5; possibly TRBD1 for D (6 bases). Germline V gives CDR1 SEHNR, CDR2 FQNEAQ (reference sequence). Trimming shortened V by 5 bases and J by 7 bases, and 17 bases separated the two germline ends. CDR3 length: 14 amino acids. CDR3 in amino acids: CASSPTAGVGTQYF. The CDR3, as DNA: TGTGCCAGCAGCCCGACTGCAGGGGTGGGGACCCAGTACTTC. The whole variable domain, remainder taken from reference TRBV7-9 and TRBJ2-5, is DTGVSQNPRHKITKRGQNVTFRCDPISEHNRLYWYRQTLGQGPEFLTYFQNEAQLEKSRLLSDRFSAERPKGSFSTLEIQRTEQGDSAMYLCASSPTAGVGTQYFGPGTRLLVL.

The CDR3 loop is CASSPGVGWESSYNEQFF. CDR3 nucleotide sequence: TGCGCCAGCAGCCCCGGGGTGGGTTGGGAGAGCTCCTACAATGAGCAGTTCTTC. The chain has TRBV5-1 and TRBJ2-1, with D possibly TRBD2 on 5 matching bases. The ends were cut back, 4 bases at V and 0 bases at J, with 20 bases in the middle. Per germline, CDR1 SGHRS and CDR2 YFSETQ. The CDR3 loop spans 18 amino acids.

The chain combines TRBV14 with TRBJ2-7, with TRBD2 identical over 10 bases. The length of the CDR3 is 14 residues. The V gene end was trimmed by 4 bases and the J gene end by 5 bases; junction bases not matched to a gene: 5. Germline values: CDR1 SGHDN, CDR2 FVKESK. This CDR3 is CASSRLAGAHEQYF. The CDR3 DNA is TGTGCCAGCAGCCGGCTAGCGGGGGCCCACGAGCAGTACTTC.

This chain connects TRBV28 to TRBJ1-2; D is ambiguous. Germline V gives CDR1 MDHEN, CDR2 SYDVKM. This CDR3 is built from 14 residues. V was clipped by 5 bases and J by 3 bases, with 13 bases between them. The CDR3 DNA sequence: TGTGCCAGCAGTCTCCCTGAGAGTCACTATGGCTACACCTTC. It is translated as CASSLPESHYGYTF.

Here the CDR3 DNA reads TGTGCCAGCAGTGAAGGGTCTAGCGGGGGGGAAACTAGCACAGATACGCAGTATTTT. It encodes CASSEGSSGGETSTDTQYF. V gene TRBV2 combines with J gene TRBJ2-3; 12 nucleotides agree with TRBD2. The CDR3 totals 19 residues. Germline lookup yields CDR1 SNHLY and CDR2 FYNNEI. Germline trimming cut 1 base from V and 0 bases from J; bases unmatched to any gene: 8.

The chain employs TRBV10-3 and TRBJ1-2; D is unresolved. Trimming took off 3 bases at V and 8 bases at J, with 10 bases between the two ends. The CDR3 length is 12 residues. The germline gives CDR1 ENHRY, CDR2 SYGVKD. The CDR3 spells CAISDVGNGYTF. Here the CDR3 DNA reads TGTGCCATCAGTGATGTCGGGAACGGCTACACCTTC.

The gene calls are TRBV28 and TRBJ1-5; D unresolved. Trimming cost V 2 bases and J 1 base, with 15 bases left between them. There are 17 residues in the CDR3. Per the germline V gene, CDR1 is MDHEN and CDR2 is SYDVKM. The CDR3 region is CASSLVRGEKSNQPQHF. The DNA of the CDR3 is TGTGCCAGCAGTTTAGTTCGCGGGGAGAAAAGCAATCAGCCCCAGCATTTT.

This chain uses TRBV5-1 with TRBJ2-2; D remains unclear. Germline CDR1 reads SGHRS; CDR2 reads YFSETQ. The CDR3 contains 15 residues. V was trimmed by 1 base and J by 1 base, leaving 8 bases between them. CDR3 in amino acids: CASSLLNGNTGELFF. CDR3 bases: TGCGCCAGCAGCTTGTTAAACGGGAACACCGGGGAGCTGTTTTTT.

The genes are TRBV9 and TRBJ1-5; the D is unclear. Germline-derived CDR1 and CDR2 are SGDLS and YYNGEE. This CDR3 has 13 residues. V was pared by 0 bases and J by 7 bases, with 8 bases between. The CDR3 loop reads CASSVAPGQPQHF. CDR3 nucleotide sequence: TGTGCCAGCAGCGTAGCTCCGGGACAGCCCCAGCATTTT. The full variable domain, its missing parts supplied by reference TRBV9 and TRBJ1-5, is DSGVTQTPKHLITATGQRVTLRCSPRSGDLSVYWYQQSLDQGLQFLIQYYNGEERAKGNILERFSAQQFPDLHSELNLSSLELGDSALYFCASSVAPGQPQHFGDGTRLSIL.

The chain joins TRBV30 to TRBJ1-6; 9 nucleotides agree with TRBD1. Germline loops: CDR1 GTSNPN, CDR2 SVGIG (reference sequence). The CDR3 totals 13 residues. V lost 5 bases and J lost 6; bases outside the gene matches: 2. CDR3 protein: CAWVTGGNSPLHF. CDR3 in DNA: TGTGCCTGGGTGACAGGGGGTAATTCACCCCTCCACTTT.